The rows below give T cell receptor beta chains drawn from one sample of a study of blood T cell repertoires in COVID-19. TCRdb's copy holds only in-frame clones and misses some; the assay was immunoSEQ multiplex PCR. The data contain around 93,000 clones, roughly 82% of them seen just once; the ten biggest clones take up around 18%. Input material: peripheral blood. The receptors originated from an elderly man with acute or convalescent COVID-19. Each CDR3 is given with its conserved first and last residue. D genes are given only for firm matches.

v_call d_call cdr3_aa
TRBV2 TRBD2 CASKRERTGELFF
TRBV5-6 TRBD2 CASSLGVAGKGETQYF
TRBV12-3/TRBV12-4 . CASTLQYNEQFF
TRBV28 . CASFSGVQETQYF
TRBV29-1 . CSVDSGRGNEQFF
TRBV30 . CAWSVVIGAGANVLTF
TRBV18 . CASRRQGTTSGSTEAFF
TRBV7-2 TRBD1 CASSLVPGGQETQYF
TRBV2 TRBD1 CASSEDRANYGYTF
TRBV5-1 . CASSQGGNIREQYF
TRBV29-1 . CSVEEGARGQFF
TRBV7-9 TRBD1 CASSPGQGADEAFF
TRBV11-2 TRBD1 CASSPIRGRAKLFF
TRBV28 . CASSLSWRGSREEKLFF
TRBV11-1 TRBD1 CASSYTGAYEQYF
TRBV5-1 . CASSLEGGTNTEAFF
TRBV6-6 . CASVRTERQPQHF
TRBV27 TRBD2 CASTLGSGRAPTGELFF
TRBV6-5 TRBD2 CASRRTSGGQETQYF
TRBV9 . CASSVDLQNTIYF
TRBV5-6 TRBD1 CASSRRQGQGNQPQHF
TRBV28 . CASSLLQSNQPQHF
TRBV27 TRBD2 CASSLSGGTYNEQFF
TRBV2 . CASSAMEQNYGYTF
TRBV30 TRBD1 CAWSNIRQGAVEQFF
TRBV5-1 . CASSPSQGTGELFF
TRBV9 TRBD1 CASSETGGLYGYTF
TRBV14 . CASSAGTPSPEAFF
TRBV28 . CASSYLRLAKYEQYF
TRBV18 . CASSVTGSFGNQPQHF
TRBV9 TRBD1 CASSVEGTGVYEQYF
TRBV28 TRBD1 CASSLWTGASSGANVLTF
TRBV20-1 . CSSRQYYGYTF
TRBV7-2 TRBD2 CASASGLAKNIQYF
TRBV5-4 . CASSLGPGEQFF
TRBV9 . CASSGTANTGELFF
TRBV28 TRBD1 CASSDRDEQYF
TRBV6-5 . CASSSDRSYGYTF
TRBV29-1 . CSVGAPLTGLAGELFF
TRBV7-2 . CASSLARGRAVLKDTQYF
TRBV27 TRBD2 CASSSGTSGVSSYNEQFF
TRBV5-1 TRBD1 CASSLQGQGREQYF
TRBV28 TRBD1 CASRYLTGSNEKLFF
TRBV14 . CASSQDEALPYEQYF
TRBV15 . CATSRGKLTGQLHEQYF
TRBV4-3 TRBD2 CASSQDPAGGLVNEQFF
TRBV7-9 . CASSLDSIYEQYF
TRBV23-1 TRBD1 CASSEGAEYGETQYF
TRBV27 TRBD1 CASSFRTGNKRTKNIQYF
TRBV7-2 TRBD1 CASSRDRGSVGELFF
TRBV27 . CASSPLKGIDNQPQHF
TRBV28 TRBD2 CASSFQGGQNIQYF
TRBV4-3 . CASSQGSSDTQYF
TRBV10-3 . CAIRDRDSNTEAFF
TRBV6-2/TRBV6-3 . CASSYGGSGTNEKLFF
TRBV19 TRBD2 CASSLGGLASYEQYF
TRBV27 . CASSFSVQANQPQHF